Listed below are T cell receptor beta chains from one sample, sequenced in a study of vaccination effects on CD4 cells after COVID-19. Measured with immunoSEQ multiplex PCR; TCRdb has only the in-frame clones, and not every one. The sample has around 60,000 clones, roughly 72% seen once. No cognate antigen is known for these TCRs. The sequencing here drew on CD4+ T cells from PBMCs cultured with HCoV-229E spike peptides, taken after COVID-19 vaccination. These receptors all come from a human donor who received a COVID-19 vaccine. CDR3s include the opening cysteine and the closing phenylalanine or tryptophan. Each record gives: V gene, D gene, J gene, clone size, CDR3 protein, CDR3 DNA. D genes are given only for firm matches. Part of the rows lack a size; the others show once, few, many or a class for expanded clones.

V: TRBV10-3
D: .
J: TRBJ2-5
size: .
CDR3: CAISESTETQYF
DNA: TGTGCCATCAGTGAGTCAACAGAGACCCAGTACTTC

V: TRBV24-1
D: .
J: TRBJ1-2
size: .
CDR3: CATSDSDTYNYGYTF
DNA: TGTGCCACCAGTGACTCGGACACCTATAACTATGGCTACACCTTC

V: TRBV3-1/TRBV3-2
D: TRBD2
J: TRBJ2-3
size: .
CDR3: CASSPFLAGGQTQYF
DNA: TGTGCCAGCAGCCCTTTTTTAGCGGGGGGGCAAACGCAGTATTTT

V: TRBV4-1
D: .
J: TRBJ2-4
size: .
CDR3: CASSQSLRVWIKNIQYF
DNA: TGCGCCAGCAGCCAATCCCTAAGAGTGTGGATCAAAAACATTCAGTACTTC

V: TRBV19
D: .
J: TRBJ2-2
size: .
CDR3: CASTETANTGELFF
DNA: TGTGCCAGTACGGAGACAGCGAACACCGGGGAGCTGTTTTTT

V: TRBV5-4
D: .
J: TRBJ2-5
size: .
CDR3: CASSLPRGNQETQYF
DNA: TGTGCCAGCAGCTTGCCGCGCGGCAACCAAGAGACCCAGTACTTC

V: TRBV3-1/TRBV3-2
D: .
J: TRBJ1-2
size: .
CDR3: CASSQGPLTNYGYTF
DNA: TGTGCCAGCAGCCAAGGGCCGTTAACTAACTATGGCTACACCTTC

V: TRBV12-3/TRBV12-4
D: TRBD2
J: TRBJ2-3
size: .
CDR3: CASRPSSGGTQYF
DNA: TGTGCCAGCAGGCCTTCTAGCGGGGGTACGCAGTATTTT

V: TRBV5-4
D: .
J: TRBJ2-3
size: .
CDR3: CASSLQLAGTDTQYF
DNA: TGTGCCAGCAGCTTACAACTAGCCGGCACAGATACGCAGTATTTT

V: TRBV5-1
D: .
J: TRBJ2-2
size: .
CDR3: CASSLVVGANTGELFF
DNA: TGCGCCAGCAGCTTGGTCGTGGGTGCGAACACCGGGGAGCTGTTTTTT

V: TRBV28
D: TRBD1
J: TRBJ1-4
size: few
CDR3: CASSSRTGGNEKLFF
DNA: TGTGCCAGCAGTTCTCGGACAGGGGGTAATGAAAAACTGTTTTTT

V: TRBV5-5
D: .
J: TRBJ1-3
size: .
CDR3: CASSFADLSGNTIYF
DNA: TGTGCCAGCAGCTTCGCGGATCTCTCTGGAAACACCATATATTTT

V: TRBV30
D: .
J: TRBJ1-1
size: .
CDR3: CAWIRGGTEAFF
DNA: TGTGCCTGGATACGAGGGGGTACTGAAGCTTTCTTT

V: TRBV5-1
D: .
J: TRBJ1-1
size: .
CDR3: CASSLSMNTEAFF
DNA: TGCGCCAGCAGCCTAAGCATGAACACTGAAGCTTTCTTT

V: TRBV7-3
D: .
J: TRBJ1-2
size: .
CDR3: CASSLTNTGISGYGYTF
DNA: TGTGCCAGCAGCTTAACGAATACCGGGATCAGTGGCTATGGCTACACCTTC

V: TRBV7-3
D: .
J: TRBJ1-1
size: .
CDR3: CASSFKGNIEATEAFF
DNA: TGTGCCAGCAGCTTTAAGGGGAATATCGAGGCCACTGAAGCTTTCTTT

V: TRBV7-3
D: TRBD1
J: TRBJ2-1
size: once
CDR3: CASSPDRVRSNEQFF
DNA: TGTGCCAGCAGCCCGGACAGGGTGAGGTCCAATGAGCAGTTCTTC

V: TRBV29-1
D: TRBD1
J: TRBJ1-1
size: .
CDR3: CSVEDPTGQLNTEAFF
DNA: TGCAGCGTTGAAGACCCTACGGGACAGCTGAACACTGAAGCTTTCTTT

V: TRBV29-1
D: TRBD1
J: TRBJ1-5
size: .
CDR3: CSVLPGTDFNQPQHF
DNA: TGCAGCGTCCTGCCCGGGACAGATTTTAATCAGCCCCAGCATTTT

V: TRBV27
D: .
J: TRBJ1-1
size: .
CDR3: CASSPHGVPEAFF
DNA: TGTGCCAGCAGTCCCCACGGGGTGCCTGAAGCTTTCTTT

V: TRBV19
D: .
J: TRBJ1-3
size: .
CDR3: CASSRGAGNTIYF
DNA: TGTGCCAGTAGTCGGGGTGCTGGAAACACCATATATTTT

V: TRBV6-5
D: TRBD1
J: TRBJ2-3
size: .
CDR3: CASQGALRTDTQYF
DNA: TGTGCCAGCCAGGGGGCTTTAAGGACAGATACGCAGTATTTT

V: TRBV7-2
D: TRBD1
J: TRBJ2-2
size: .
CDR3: CASSLKYLGGSRELFF
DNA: TGTGCCAGCAGCTTAAAATATTTAGGGGGCTCCAGGGAGCTGTTTTTT

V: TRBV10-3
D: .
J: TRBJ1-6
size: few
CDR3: CAIGGHDNSPLHF
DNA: TGTGCCATCGGGGGACACGATAATTCACCCCTCCACTTT

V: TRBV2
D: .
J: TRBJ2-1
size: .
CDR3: CASSHTWGIGEQFF
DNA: TGTGCCAGCAGTCACACCTGGGGGATAGGTGAGCAGTTCTTC

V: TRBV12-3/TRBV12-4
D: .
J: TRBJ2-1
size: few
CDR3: CASSFEHSEQFF
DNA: TGTGCCAGCAGTTTTGAACATAGTGAGCAGTTCTTC

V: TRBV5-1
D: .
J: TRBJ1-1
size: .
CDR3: CASRWELGMNTEAFF
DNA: TGCGCCAGCCGCTGGGAGCTGGGAATGAACACTGAAGCTTTCTTT

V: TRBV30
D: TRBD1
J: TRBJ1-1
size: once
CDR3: CAWTPGQGITEAFF
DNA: TGTGCCTGGACCCCGGGACAGGGTATCACTGAAGCTTTCTTT

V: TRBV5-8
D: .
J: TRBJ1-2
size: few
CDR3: CASSLGSGEPYGYTF
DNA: TGTGCCAGCAGCTTGGGTTCCGGGGAACCATATGGCTACACCTTC

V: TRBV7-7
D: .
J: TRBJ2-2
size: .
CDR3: CASSSSPTPNTGELFF
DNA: TGTGCCAGCAGCTCTAGTCCCACCCCGAACACCGGGGAGCTGTTTTTT

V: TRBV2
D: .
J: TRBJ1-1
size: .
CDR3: CASSDRQPNTEAFF
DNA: TGTGCCAGCAGTGATAGGCAGCCGAACACTGAAGCTTTCTTT

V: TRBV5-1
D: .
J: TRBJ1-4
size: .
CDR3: CASSSSPGTLEKLFF
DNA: TGCGCCAGCAGTTCATCCCCCGGGACATTAGAAAAACTGTTTTTT

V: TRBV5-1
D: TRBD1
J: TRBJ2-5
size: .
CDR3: CASSPAGTGGETQYF
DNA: TGCGCCAGCAGCCCCGCCGGGACAGGGGGTGAGACCCAGTACTTC

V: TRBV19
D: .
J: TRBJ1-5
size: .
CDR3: CASSFKGIDNQPQHF
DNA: TGTGCCAGTAGTTTTAAGGGGATAGACAATCAGCCCCAGCATTTT

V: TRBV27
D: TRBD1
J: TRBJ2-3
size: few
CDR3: CASSFRTGSMADTQYF
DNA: TGTGCCAGCAGTTTCCGGACAGGTAGTATGGCAGATACGCAGTATTTT

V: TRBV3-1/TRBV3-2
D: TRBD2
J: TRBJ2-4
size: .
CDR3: CASSPWGPSGGWQNIQYF
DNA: TGTGCCAGCAGCCCCTGGGGCCCTAGCGGGGGGTGGCAAAACATTCAGTACTTC

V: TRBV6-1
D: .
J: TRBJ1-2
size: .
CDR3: CASSEGHRPNYGYTF
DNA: TGTGCCAGCAGTGAGGGACACCGACCGAACTATGGCTACACCTTC

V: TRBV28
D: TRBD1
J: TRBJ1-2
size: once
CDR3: CASTTPRGDGYTF
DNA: TGTGCCAGCACCACGCCCAGGGGGGATGGCTACACCTTC

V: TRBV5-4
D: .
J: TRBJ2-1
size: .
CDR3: CASTSGGALNEQFF
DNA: TGTGCCAGCACCTCGGGTGGGGCGCTCAATGAGCAGTTCTTC

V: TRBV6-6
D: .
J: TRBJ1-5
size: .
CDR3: CASSYRRAGTNQPQHF
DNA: TGTGCCAGCAGCTACAGAAGGGCCGGAACTAATCAGCCCCAGCATTTT

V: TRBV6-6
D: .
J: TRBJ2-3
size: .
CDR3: CASSPTGTSTDTQYF
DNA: TGTGCCAGCAGTCCCACGGGAACTAGCACAGATACGCAGTATTTT

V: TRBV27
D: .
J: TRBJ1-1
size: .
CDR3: CASSLSTGHTMNTEAFF
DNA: TGTGCCAGCAGTTTATCGACTGGGCACACAATGAACACTGAAGCTTTCTTT

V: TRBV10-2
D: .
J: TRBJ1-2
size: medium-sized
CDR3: CASSEASRDGLHF
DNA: TGCGCCAGCAGTGAGGCCTCCCGGGACGGATTACACTTC

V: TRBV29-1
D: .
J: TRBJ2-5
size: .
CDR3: CSVDRGSRITQETQYF
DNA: TGCAGCGTTGATAGGGGCTCCCGAATCACCCAAGAGACCCAGTACTTC

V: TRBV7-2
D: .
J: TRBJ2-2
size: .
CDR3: CASSSPANTGELFF
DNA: TGTGCCAGCAGCTCCCCCGCAAACACCGGGGAGCTGTTTTTT

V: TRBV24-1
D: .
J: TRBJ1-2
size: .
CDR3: CATSDPGTHYGYTF
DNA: TGTGCCACCAGTGATCCCGGGACCCACTATGGCTACACCTTC

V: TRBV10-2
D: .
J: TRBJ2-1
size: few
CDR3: CASSHGAHNEQFF
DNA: TGCGCCAGCAGTCACGGGGCTCACAATGAGCAGTTCTTC

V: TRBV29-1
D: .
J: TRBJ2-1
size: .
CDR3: CSVEVGRGDYYNEQFF
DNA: TGCAGCGTTGAAGTGGGTAGAGGGGATTACTACAATGAGCAGTTCTTC

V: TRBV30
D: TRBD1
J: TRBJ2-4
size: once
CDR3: CAWSVVRQGSDVAKNIQYF
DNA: TGTGCCTGGAGTGTAGTTCGACAGGGAAGTGATGTGGCCAAAAACATTCAGTACTTC

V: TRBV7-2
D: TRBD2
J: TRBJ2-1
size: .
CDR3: CASSYSGTTYNEQFF
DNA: TGTGCCAGCAGCTACTCCGGGACTACATACAATGAGCAGTTCTTC

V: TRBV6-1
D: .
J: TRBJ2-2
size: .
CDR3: CASSEEAGWAGELFF
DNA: TGTGCCAGCAGTGAAGAGGCAGGGTGGGCCGGGGAGCTGTTTTTT